The sequence of this T cell receptor (beta chain) was determined in a study of T cell repertoires in cytomegalovirus infection. General study points: HLA-C-restricted TCR beta clonotypes specific for CMV led the ex vivo response.

Ten or more counts support this clonotype. The antigen is unknown. Trimming stripped 4 bases from V and 2 bases from J, with 6 bases between. CDR3 length: 12 residues. Germline loops: CDR1 MNHNY, CDR2 SVGAGI (reference sequence). Each CDR3 protein gets one entry after TCRdb re-called the reads with MiXCR. The sample lists some 940,000 distinct CDR3 sequences, 30% to 40% occurring once. The sample was cultured CD8+ T cells from PBMCs, taken from culture after CMV antigen stimulation. The chain couples TRBV6-6 to TRBJ2-7; no clear D gene. This clonotype was sampled from a human donor in good health (CMV status not recorded). Some clones in this sample may be carry-over from other donors' samples. In nucleotides, the CDR3 is TGTGCCAGCAGTTTCCGCGCCTACGAGCAGTACTTC. It encodes CASSFRAYEQYF.